The 7 T cell receptor beta chains given below trace back to one sample, sequenced in a study of shared clonotypes between healthy human individuals. The assay was immunoSEQ multiplex PCR, and TCRdb's table has in-frame clones only and misses some. The sample lists some 1,100,000 clones, 75% to 85% occurring once. The sequencing input was memory CD4+ T cells from PBMCs. Specified subset: CD45RA-negative fraction. Receptors originate from a young man in good health. Some clones in this sample may be carry-over from other donors' samples.

The chain has TRBV7-2 and TRBJ2-6; perhaps TRBD2 as D (5 bases). Germline V gene data show CDR1 as SGHTA and CDR2 as FQGNSA. The CDR3 consists of 16 residues. Trimming took off 4 bases at V and 1 base at J, with 11 bases between the two ends. In DNA form, the CDR3 reads TGTGCCAGCAGCTGGGTAGCGAGTTCTGGGGCCAACGTCCTGACTTTC. As protein: CASSWVASSGANVLTF.

Only one count was recorded for this clone. The V and J genes are TRBV6-6 and TRBJ2-1, with D uncertain. V lost 7 bases to trimming and J lost 7 bases, with 8 bases between them. Germline V gene data show CDR1 as MNHNY and CDR2 as SVGAGI (reference sequence). This CDR3 is 11 amino acids long. CDR3 DNA sequence: TGTGCCAGCAACTGGGTGAATGAGCAGTTCTTC. This codes for CASNWVNEQFF.

V is TRBV5-8 and J is TRBJ1-4; no firm D call. Trimming removed 1 base from V and 8 bases from J, with 12 bases in between. The CDR3 is 14 amino acids. Germline CDR1 is SGHTS and CDR2 is YDEGEE. CDR3 nucleotides: TGTGCCAGCAGCTTGAGAGGGAACGAGGAAAAACTGTTTTTT. It yields the protein CASSLRGNEEKLFF.

The chain combines TRBV6-6 with TRBJ2-3; TRBD2 matches at 10 bases. Germline loops: CDR1 MNHNY, CDR2 SVGAGI (reference sequence). The CDR3 covers 16 residues. With 6 bases clipped from V and 4 bases from J, the junction kept 10 bases outside the gene matches. The CDR3 protein is CASRPASGSWSDTQYF. The CDR3 DNA reads TGTGCCAGCAGACCTGCTAGCGGGAGTTGGTCAGATACGCAGTATTTT.

The chain uses TRBV5-4 and TRBJ1-4, with a possible D match to TRBD1 (5 bases). The CDR3 is 15 amino acids. The V end lost 4 bases, the J end lost 3 bases, and 13 bases lay between the germline ends. Germline CDR1 and CDR2: SGHNT and YYREEE (reference sequence). The CDR3 sequence is CASSPWGVSNEKLFF. For the CDR3, the DNA is TGTGCCAGCAGCCCCTGGGGGGTTTCTAATGAAAAACTGTTTTTT.

In the case of this clone: One end of the junction does not line up with germline, which may come from a read error. The rearrangement joins TRBV6-1 to TRBJ1-5, with D possibly matching TRBD1 (6 bases). The CDR3 loop spans 15 amino acids. From germline, CDR1 is MNHNS and CDR2 SASEGT. CDR3 DNA sequence: TGTGCCACCACAAGGGGGGGCCTTAGCGATCAGCCCCAGCATTTT. Its translation is CATTRGGLSDQPQHF.

The chain uses TRBV6-6 and TRBJ2-2; the D is unclear. Germline loops: CDR1 MNHNY, CDR2 SVGAGI (reference sequence). Trimming removed 5 bases at V and 6 bases at J, with 7 bases between. The CDR3 extends over 12 amino acids. The CDR3 DNA follows: TGTGCCAGCAGTCTAGGACCCGGGGAGCTGTTTTTT. It encodes CASSLGPGELFF.